The clone carrying this TCR beta chain is termed medium-sized. The sample is drawn from a study of spatial heterogeneity in lung cancer. As for the study in general: Detected beta-chain sequences consistently exceeded alpha-chain sequences.

This sample's time point: sample taken at primary tumor resection. The donor group consisted of around 66 patients who had untreated, early-stage non-small cell lung cancer. Whole RNA, which was extracted from tumor, nontumor lung tissue or frozen PBMC, was sequenced without any cell sorting. TCRdb redid the calling of the 5' RACE reads with MiXCR, one entry per CDR3 protein. The sample has over 2,500 distinct CDR3 sequences, roughly 2.8% seen once. This CDR3 has 15 amino acids. CDR1 SNHLY and CDR2 FYNNEI come from the germline V gene. V was clipped by 0 bases and J by 5 bases, with 13 bases between them.

The sample consisted of normal lung tissue next to the tumor, taken at surgery. This chain uses TRBV2 with TRBJ1-2; no clear D. This TCR derives from a male donor with early-stage non-small cell lung cancer. CDR3 amino acids: CASSEALADAYGYTF. CDR3 in DNA: TGTGCCAGCAGTGAAGCGCTCGCGGATGCATATGGCTACACCTTC.